This TCR beta chain derives from a study of T cells in Graves' hyperthyroidism and ophthalmopathy (dated by TCRdb to about 2019). For the wider study: TCR V-J signatures able to tell the groups apart were searched for in a discovery cohort of some 100 patients, of whom under 45 had Graves' ophthalmopathy and more than 55 had stable Graves' hyperthyroidism. An independent validation cohort of around 19 hyperthyroidism patients and about 15 patients who later progressed to ophthalmopathy tested prospective prediction of ophthalmopathy. The roughly 90 discovery patients were divided at random into training and test sets in a 7:3 ratio. Thyroid tissue and blood T-cell repertoires from about 6 Graves' hyperthyroidism patients were also compared in the study. Once sampling was done, hyperthyroidism patients were given methimazole at a starting dose of 30 mg daily, whereas ophthalmopathy patients were given high-dose intravenous methylprednisolone. TCR Vbeta CDR3 sequencing of 120 to 150 peripheral blood samples (under 45 ophthalmopathy, about 74 hyperthyroidism and approximately 17 progressor patients) is reported in the paper. What the research found in general, with its limitations: In validation, the model predicted progression to ophthalmopathy a median of around 6.5 months before onset, with 70% to 71% sensitivity and nearly 75% specificity. Ophthalmopathy was separated from stable hyperthyroidism by a 13 V-J signature model, with approximately 85% sensitivity and roughly 81% specificity obtained in cross-validation and 80%/75% obtained in testing. Most expanded thyroid clonotypes (frequency above 0.001) were also found in blood, which suggests that blood repertoires may mirror thyroid immune responses. Sample size was not statistically predetermined, and investigators were not blinded to group allocation.

Exclusion was applied to patients with uncontrolled infections, other autoimmune diseases, pregnancy or lactation. Diagnoses were established on the basis of clinical symptoms, serum thyroxine and TRAb, thyroid ultrasound, and orbital computed tomography. Total RNA was extracted using Trizol reagent, and RNA quality was assessed on an Agilent 2100 Bioanalyzer. There are many counts of this clonotype. Its cognate antigen has yet to be identified. The junction departs from the called germline gene at one end, perhaps through a read error. From the cysteine up to the phenylalanine, the CDR3 has a length of 13 residues. Left in the record is the CDR3 DNA by itself, 39 bases read in frame from the first base. CDR1 is given as WSHSY and CDR2 as SAAADI, both from the germline V gene. Amplification of TCR beta CDR3 regions was carried out from RNA transcripts. The TCR CDR3 was subjected to a first round of RT-PCR using the HTBI primer set and the Qiagen OneStep RT-PCR kit. Libraries were constructed in a second round of multiplex PCR, after which size selection and purification were performed. Libraries were sequenced paired-end with 100 bp reads on an Illumina HiSeq2000. In the original analysis: SOAPnuke was used to process the raw data, with reads discarded if the reads contained adapters or uncalled bases, had a mean Phred below 15, or lacked an exact constant-primer or identifier match. COPE v1.2.5 was used to merge the high-quality paired reads, and each unique nucleotide sequence was defined as a clonotype. MiTCR v1.1 was used to align the clonotypes against IMGT TRBV, TRBD and TRBJ reference segments. Analysis was restricted to V-J combinations with a frequency above 0.0001, which covered roughly 99% of repertoires. The TCS score was defined as the ratio of F50 (clonal expansion) to E x V (chaos), calculated using BLOSUM62-based TCRdist between CDR3 peptides within each V-J. Welch's t-statistics and random forest reduced roughly 530 V-J features to about 12, which were used in a naive Bayes classifier (R e1071). The Morisita-Horn index was used to measure how similar the thyroid and blood repertoires were. The public sequencing data were trimmed at Q25 with fastp and processed into clonotypes with MiXCR by TCRdb, which kept only in-frame beta chains. Identical CDR3 proteins give one entry, which carries the most common genes and DNA. The V and J calls shown here were made by TCRdb, not taken from the authors' results. The sample contains 500,000 to 800,000 distinct CDR3 sequences, over 40% of them found a single time. Approximately 7.2% of the sample belongs to the ten largest clones.

Sequencing was performed on peripheral blood or thyroid tissue (not recorded which). The clonotype was recovered from an adult man with Graves' disease, either hyperthyroidism or ophthalmopathy (not recorded which). Recombination linked TRBV10-2 to TRBJ1-6; the D region possibly corresponds to TRBD1 (5 bases align). The DNA sequence is as follows: TGTGCCAGCTCAGAGGGACTACATTCACCCCTCCACTTT. It codes for CASSEGLHSPLHF.